These 5 T cell receptor beta chains were all obtained from the same sample, sequenced in a study of T cell changes during pregnancy in multiple sclerosis. Profiled with immunoSEQ multiplex PCR; TCRdb holds only in-frame clones, not every one. Of tens of thousands of clones in the sample, over 85% were seen once. Sequencing used CD8+ T cells from peripheral blood mononuclear cells, obtained before pregnancy. Source of these receptors: a female donor with multiple sclerosis, enrolled in a pregnancy study.

The J gene is TRBJ1-6, the V gene TRBV7-6, with 9 positions matching TRBD1. This CDR3 is built from 16 residues. Germline V gene sequence: CDR1 SGHVS, CDR2 FNYEAQ. Trimming cost V 2 bases and J 7 bases; bases outside gene matches: 6. DNA of the CDR3: TGTGCCAGCAGCTTAAGAGGGACAGGGCCCAATTCACCCCTCCACTTT. Encoded protein: CASSLRGTGPNSPLHF.

The rearrangement joins TRBV11-2 to TRBJ2-1, with D possibly being TRBD1 (7 bases). V dropped 5 bases and J dropped 9 bases, with 17 bases sitting between them. The germline CDR1 and CDR2 sequences are SGHAT and FQNNGV. The CDR3 sequence is 14 residues long. The CDR3 is CASSPQGTYLEQFF. DNA for the CDR3: TGTGCCAGCAGCCCACAGGGGACTTATCTTGAGCAGTTCTTC. Combining the CDR3 with reference TRBV11-2 and TRBJ2-1 gives the whole variable domain EAGVAQSPRYKIIEKRQSVAFWCNPISGHATLYWYQQILGQGPKLLIQFQNNGVVDDSQLPKDRFSAERLKGVDSTLKIQPAKLEDSAVYLCASSPQGTYLEQFFGPGTRLTVL.

V gene TRBV7-9 combines with J gene TRBJ2-2; the match to TRBD1 covers 9 bases. From germline, CDR1 is SEHNR and CDR2 FQNEAQ (reference sequence). V was clipped by 6 bases and J by 7 bases; unmatched bases: 6. The CDR3 runs 14 residues. In DNA, the CDR3 is TGTGCCAGCAGGACAGGGGGGTTTGTCGGGGAGCTGTTTTTT. Translation: CASRTGGFVGELFF.

This chain uses TRBV15 with TRBJ1-2, with TRBD1 as a possible D gene (5 bases). Trimming took off 1 base at V and 4 bases at J, with 19 bases between the two ends. In germline, CDR1 is LNHNV, CDR2 YYDKDF (reference sequence). The CDR3 sequence is 17 residues long. The CDR3 region has the DNA TGTGCCACCAGCAGAGTTCTCCCAGGGAGGGGTGGCTATGGCTACACCTTC. Translated, it gives CATSRVLPGRGGYGYTF.

Comments on this clone: Other DNA sequences within the sample encode an identical CDR3. The chain joins TRBV9 to TRBJ1-1, with 10 bases that match TRBD1. Per germline, CDR1 SGDLS and CDR2 YYNGEE. The CDR3 is made up of 15 amino acids. Unmatched junction bases numbered 4, after V lost 3 bases and J lost 2 bases. DNA of the CDR3: TGTGCCAGCAGCGAGGGGACAGGGGCCAACACTGAAGCTTTCTTT. It is translated as CASSEGTGANTEAFF.